Listed here are 28 T cell receptor beta chains from one sample, sequenced in a study of cytomegalovirus exposure and HLA in healthy donors. The PCR ran on 60 Vbeta and 13 Jbeta primers. Using immunoSEQ multiplex PCR, the repertoire was profiled, and TCRdb retains in-frame clones only, with some absent. The sample yields tens of thousands of clones, more than 75% seen once. The specimen was PBMCs. These receptors all stem from a man aged 18-30 years in good health and CMV-seronegative.

The CDR3 sequence is CASRPGWVTDNSPLHF. The CDR3 bases are TGTGCCAGCAGACCGGGGTGGGTAACCGATAATTCACCCCTCCACTTT. The chain carries TRBV14 and TRBJ1-6; D not certain. The CDR3 has 16 residues. Germline loops: CDR1 SGHDN, CDR2 FVKESK. Deletions cut 6 bases from V and 5 bases from J, with 17 bases between.

This rearrangement joins TRBV5-1 to TRBJ2-5; maybe TRBD1 (6 bases). The V end was cut by 0 bases, the J end by 4 bases, with 19 bases between. CDR3 size: 17 residues. Germline CDR1 and CDR2: SGHRS and YFSETQ. The CDR3 loop is CASSLVVAGSGAETQYF. The DNA of the CDR3 is TGCGCCAGCAGCTTGGTTGTAGCTGGATCAGGGGCAGAGACCCAGTACTTC.

This clone came up once. V is TRBV7-2 and J is TRBJ2-7, with a tentative D call TRBD2 (6 bases). Germline V gives CDR1 SGHTA, CDR2 FQGNSA. V shed 3 bases and J shed 8 bases, with 11 bases lying between them. There are 12 residues in the CDR3. The CDR3 is CASSFPGAKQYF. In DNA form, the CDR3 reads TGTGCCAGCAGCTTCCCGGGAGCCAAGCAGTACTTC. Supplemented by reference TRBV7-2 and TRBJ2-7, the full variable domain reads GAGVSQSPSNKVTEKGKDVELRCDPISGHTALYWYRQSLGQGLEFLIYFQGNSAPDKSGLPSDRFSAERTGGSVSTLTIQRTQQEDSAVYLCASSFPGAKQYFGPGTRLTVT.

The chain uses TRBV19 and TRBJ2-3, with D hard to call. Deletions cut 7 bases from V and 0 bases from J, with 8 bases between. Germline CDR1 is LNHDA and CDR2 is SQIVND (reference sequence). The CDR3 covers 13 residues. CDR3 nucleotide sequence: TGTGCCAGTAATCAGTTTAGCACAGATACGCAGTATTTT. Translated: CASNQFSTDTQYF.

The chain combines TRBV5-6 with TRBJ2-7; tentative D call: TRBD2 (5 bases). The CDR3 sequence is 14 residues long. V was cut by 7 bases and J by 1 base, with 15 bases left in between. The germline gives CDR1 SGHDT, CDR2 YYEEEE. CDR3: CASEGSGESYEQYF. The CDR3 DNA sequence: TGTGCCAGCGAGGGCAGTGGAGAATCCTACGAGCAGTACTTC.

This chain uses TRBV27 with TRBJ1-2, with TRBD1 as a possible D gene (5 bases). Trimming stripped 5 bases from V and 5 bases from J, with 15 bases between. Germline assignment: CDR1 MNHEY and CDR2 SMNVEV (reference sequence). The length of the CDR3 is 14 residues. CDR3 loop: CASSPIQGLYGYTF. In DNA form, the CDR3 reads TGTGCCAGCAGTCCGATTCAGGGATTGTATGGCTACACCTTC.

The CDR3 region has the DNA TGCGCCAGCAGCTTGGGCGGGGGAGGTCCAGATACGCAGTATTTT. It encodes CASSLGGGGPDTQYF. The rearrangement uses TRBV5-1 and TRBJ2-3; 7 nucleotides align to TRBD2. The CDR3 consists of 15 residues. V shed 0 bases and J 4 bases; nucleotides not matched to a gene: 5. Germline CDR1 is SGHRS and CDR2 is YFSETQ. Full variable domain (missing parts from reference TRBV5-1 and TRBJ2-3): KAGVTQTPRYLIKTRGQQVTLSCSPISGHRSVSWYQQTPGQGLQFLFEYFSETQRNKGNFPGRFSGRQFSNSRSEMNVSTLELGDSALYLCASSLGGGGPDTQYFGPGTRLTVL.

The chain couples TRBV7-2 to TRBJ2-2; 9 bases agree with TRBD1. The CDR3 covers 16 residues. Per the germline V gene, CDR1 is SGHTA and CDR2 is FQGNSA. The junction had 11 bases not matched to a gene; V was cut back by 5 bases and J by 7 bases. The CDR3 reads CASSVPGQGIYGELFF. CDR3 DNA sequence: TGTGCCAGCAGCGTACCGGGACAGGGAATTTACGGGGAGCTGTTTTTT.

J is TRBJ2-7 and V is TRBV10-3; 8 bases align to TRBD2. Germline CDR1 ENHRY, CDR2 SYGVKD. CDR3 length: 16 residues. V trimming: 0 bases; J trimming: 6 bases; junction bases outside the gene matches: 10. In DNA form, the CDR3 reads TGTGCCATCAGTGAGTCGATCGCGGGAGGTTCGTCCGAGCAGTACTTC. Translating it yields CAISESIAGGSSEQYF.

The gene calls are TRBV7-9 and TRBJ2-1, with D uncertain. The length of the CDR3 is 11 residues. V was trimmed by 3 bases and J by 7 bases, leaving 4 bases between them. Germline V gene lookup returns CDR1 SEHNR and CDR2 FQNEAQ (reference sequence). The CDR3: CASSLQNEQFF. CDR3 sequence (DNA): TGTGCCAGCAGCTTGCAGAATGAGCAGTTCTTC.

J is TRBJ1-1 and V is TRBV19; tentatively, D is TRBD1 (5 bases). The CDR3 loop spans 17 amino acids. Per the germline V gene, CDR1 is LNHDA and CDR2 is SQIVND (reference sequence). V lost 3 bases and J 0 bases, leaving 17 bases between the germline ends. The CDR3 nucleotides read TGTGCCAGTAGTATTAGGGCAGGGAATTTCATGAACACTGAAGCTTTCTTT. This encodes CASSIRAGNFMNTEAFF.

The chain has TRBV28 and TRBJ1-1; D call uncertain. Germline V gives CDR1 MDHEN, CDR2 SYDVKM. The CDR3 length is 13 residues. Trimming cost V 7 bases and J 4 bases, with 13 bases left between them. This chain's CDR3 is CASIRRGFTEAFF. As DNA, the CDR3 is TGTGCCAGCATACGGAGAGGTTTCACTGAAGCTTTCTTT.

The chain combines TRBV5-1 with TRBJ1-6, with 7 bases that match TRBD1. This CDR3 region has 14 residues. Germline CDR1 reads SGHRS; CDR2 reads YFSETQ. Trimming took 0 bases from V and 9 from J; bases not matched to a gene: 3. The DNA of the CDR3 is TGCGCCAGCAGCTTGGGACAGGGCCCTTCACCCCTCCACTTT. It translates to CASSLGQGPSPLHF.

The V call is TRBV6-5, the J call TRBJ2-1; TRBD2 matches 14 bases. The V segment lost 3 bases and the J segment 8 bases; nucleotides outside the gene matches: 6. Germline loops: CDR1 MNHEY, CDR2 SVGAGI. The CDR3 has 16 residues. CDR3 sequence reads: CASSYETSGRGDEQFF. CDR3 bases: TGTGCCAGCAGTTATGAGACTAGCGGGAGGGGCGATGAGCAGTTCTTC.

The chain combines TRBV2 with TRBJ1-6; TRBD1 might be the D (5 bases). The CDR3 loop spans 12 amino acids. Deletions cut 5 bases from V and 8 bases from J, with 7 bases between. Germline CDR1 SNHLY, CDR2 FYNNEI. The DNA for the CDR3 is TGTGCCAGCAGTCCAGGGTATTCACCCCTCCACTTT. Translation gives CASSPGYSPLHF.

The V call is TRBV4-1, the J call TRBJ2-1; D ambiguous. Germline V gives CDR1 MGHRA, CDR2 YSYEKL. The V gene lost 1 base and the J gene lost 12 bases, with 7 bases spanning the gap. This CDR3 is built from 11 residues. The DNA for the CDR3 is TGCGCCAGCAGCCAAGTTGAGCGGCAGTTCTTC. Translation: CASSQVERQFF.

This chain joins TRBV28 and TRBJ2-1; D gene uncertain. Trimming shortened V by 2 bases and J by 14 bases, and 16 bases separated the two germline ends. The germline V gene encodes CDR1 MDHEN and CDR2 SYDVKM. There are 13 residues in the CDR3. Here the CDR3 reads CASSLDKAAGKFF. As DNA, the CDR3 is TGTGCCAGCAGTTTAGACAAGGCCGCCGGAAAGTTCTTC.

The rearrangement links TRBV5-8 to TRBJ2-4; D gene uncertain. Trimming took 3 bases from V and 0 from J, leaving 16 bases between them. CDR1 and CDR2 from the germline V gene are SGHTS and YDEGEE. This CDR3 comprises 17 residues. In DNA, the CDR3 is TGTGCCAGCAGCTACCGGGTCCTTCGGGTAGCCAAAAACATTCAGTACTTC. Its translation is CASSYRVLRVAKNIQYF.

This clone was seen only a few times. The chain is built from TRBV5-5 and TRBJ1-5; D remains ambiguous. Trimming pared 4 bases from V and 0 bases from J, leaving 17 bases between. This CDR3 contains 17 residues. Looked up from germline, CDR1 is SGHKS and CDR2 is YYEKEE (reference sequence). The CDR3 sequence is CASSAQLGVYSNQPQHF. The CDR3 DNA follows: TGTGCCAGCAGCGCCCAATTGGGCGTTTATAGCAATCAGCCCCAGCATTTT.

The J gene is TRBJ2-7, the V gene TRBV7-9; D is uncertain. In germline, CDR1 is SEHNR, CDR2 FQNEAQ (reference sequence). Between the trimmed V and J ends, which lost 10 bases and 0 bases, there was a span of 10 bases. The CDR3 runs 12 residues. Here the CDR3 DNA reads TGTGCCACCCGACTGGACTCCTACGAGCAGTACTTC. This translates into CATRLDSYEQYF.

This chain joins TRBV4-3 and TRBJ1-1, with 8 bases identical to TRBD1. Germline values: CDR1 LGHNA, CDR2 YSLEER. The trim removed 2 bases at V and 10 bases at J, leaving 6 bases unmatched. The CDR3 totals 13 residues. CDR3 sequence reads: CASSQQGAAGAFF. DNA for the CDR3: TGCGCCAGCAGCCAACAGGGGGCCGCGGGAGCTTTCTTT.

This chain links TRBV2 with TRBJ1-4, with 7 positions matching TRBD1. The germline CDR1 and CDR2 sequences are SNHLY and FYNNEI. The CDR3 sequence is 12 residues long. The ends lost 6 bases at V and 8 bases at J; junction bases unmatched: 3. Written as DNA, the CDR3 is TGTGCCAGCAGGGGGGACAGAGAAAAACTGTTTTTT. Protein product: CASRGDREKLFF.

The rearrangement joins TRBV10-3 to TRBJ2-3; 9 positions match TRBD1. Germline CDR1 ENHRY, CDR2 SYGVKD. The CDR3 has 18 amino acids. The V and J ends lost 2 bases and 5 bases, in that order; junction bases with no gene match: 14. The CDR3 nucleotides are TGTGCCATCAGTGAGCCTACCCACGATGGGACAGGGTTAGATACGCAGTATTTT. This gives the protein CAISEPTHDGTGLDTQYF.

The chain uses TRBV12-2 and TRBJ2-7; the D call TRBD2 from the table was never checked on the DNA. TRBV12-2 is annotated as a pseudogene. The CDR3 has 17 amino acids. CDR3 residues: CASRPYRRGGVSYEQYF. DNA for the CDR3: TGTGCAAGTCGCCCCTATCGGAGGGGGGGGGTTTCCTACGAGCAGTACTTC.

The rearrangement uses TRBV6-5 and TRBJ2-7; unclear D gene. The germline V gene encodes CDR1 MNHEY and CDR2 SVGAGI. The CDR3 has 14 amino acids. Deletions cut 0 bases from V and 0 bases from J, with 6 bases between. For the CDR3, the DNA is TGTGCCAGCAGTTACTCTTTGAGCTCCTACGAGCAGTACTTC. Its protein is CASSYSLSSYEQYF.

This clone was seen only once. The chain combines TRBV7-9 with TRBJ2-5; 8 nucleotides align to TRBD2. Trimming cost V 4 bases and J 3 bases; bases outside gene matches: 1. This CDR3 has 13 amino acids. Per the germline V gene, CDR1 is SEHNR and CDR2 is FQNEAQ (reference sequence). CDR3 nucleotides: TGTGCCAGCAGCTATAGCGGGGAAGAGACCCAGTACTTC. Translated: CASSYSGEETQYF.

This clone was seen a single time. This chain joins TRBV5-1 and TRBJ1-5; 7 bases match TRBD1. This CDR3 spans 14 amino acids. Per the germline V gene, CDR1 is SGHRS and CDR2 is YFSETQ. V was clipped by 3 bases and J by 5 bases; unmatched bases: 5. The CDR3 nucleotides are TGCGCCAGCAGCTACACAGGGGACGATCAGCCCCAGCATTTT. Protein product: CASSYTGDDQPQHF.

This clone occurred a few times. Here the CDR3 reads CASSLGTGSNGYTF. The CDR3 region has the DNA TGCGCCAGCAGCTTGGGGACAGGGAGTAATGGCTACACCTTC. This sequence joins TRBV5-1 and TRBJ1-2; 8 bases line up with TRBD1. The CDR3 spans 14 residues. After removal of 0 bases from V and 6 bases from J, the junction contained 4 bases not matched to a gene. The V gene's germline CDR1 is SGHRS and CDR2 YFSETQ.